Following are 11 T cell receptor beta chains from one sample sequenced in a study of early T cells in non-severe SARS-CoV-2 infection. TCRdb independently ran MiXCR on the 5' RACE reads; one entry per CDR3 protein. The sample carries roughly 30,000 distinct CDR3 sequences, approximately 4.3% recorded once. Material: whole blood. These receptors were collected from an adult who was a healthcare worker with PCR-confirmed SARS-CoV-2 infection or an uninfected control (not recorded which).

This clonotype came up many times. The rearrangement joins TRBV11-2 to TRBJ2-7; D remains unclear. Germline V gene data show CDR1 as SGHAT and CDR2 as FQNNGV. The CDR3 spans 14 residues. Trimming removed 4 bases at V and 1 base at J, with 11 bases between. DNA of the CDR3: TGTGCCAGCAGCTCTGCGGCGCTTTCCTACGAGCAGTACTTC. Protein product: CASSSAALSYEQYF.

This clonotype was seen ten or more times. CDR3 amino acids: CASSQDEANTDTQYF. CDR3 coding DNA: TGCGCCAGCAGCCAAGACGAGGCTAACACAGATACGCAGTATTTT. The V call is TRBV4-1, the J call TRBJ2-3; no firm D call. The V and J ends lost 0 bases and 2 bases respectively, with 9 bases between them. The CDR3 is 15 amino acids. The germline V gene encodes CDR1 MGHRA and CDR2 YSYEKL.

This clonotype has ten or more counts. The chain couples TRBV29-1 to TRBJ1-2, with a tentative D call TRBD1 (6 bases). V shed 6 bases and J shed 1 base, with 18 bases lying between them. The CDR3 extends over 15 amino acids. Germline CDR1 and CDR2: SQVTM and ANQGSEA. DNA of the CDR3: TGCAGCGTGGGTGGTTTCGGCAGGGGTAACTATGGCTACACCTTC. Protein: CSVGGFGRGNYGYTF.

This clonotype appeared many times. The J gene is TRBJ1-2, the V gene TRBV6-2 or TRBV6-3, with a possible D match to TRBD1 (5 bases). V lost 7 bases, J lost 6 bases, and 15 bases lay in between. The CDR3 has 13 amino acids. Germline-derived CDR1 and CDR2 are MNHEY and SVGEGT. The CDR3 DNA is TGTGCCAGCACGGATGTAGGAGGGGATGGCTACACCTTC. Translation: CASTDVGGDGYTF.

This clonotype was seen repeatedly, ten times or more. The gene calls are TRBV11-2 and TRBJ2-1, with D uncertain. The germline V gene has CDR1 SGHAT and CDR2 FQNNGV. V was trimmed by 0 bases and J by 5 bases, leaving 14 bases between them. The CDR3 runs to 16 residues. The CDR3 reads CASSLDRPTRDNEQFF. Written as DNA, the CDR3 is TGTGCCAGCAGCTTAGACCGTCCAACAAGAGACAATGAGCAGTTCTTC.

This clonotype was seen repeatedly, ten times or more. The chain combines TRBV7-9 with TRBJ1-5, with unresolved D. V gave up 8 bases and J gave up 5 bases, with 19 bases separating them. Germline assignment: CDR1 SEHNR and CDR2 FQNEAQ (reference sequence). This CDR3 comprises 15 residues. For the CDR3, the DNA is TGTGCCAGCTCCTCCCTTGAGGACGGACATCAGCCCCAGCATTTT. This sequence encodes CASSSLEDGHQPQHF.

This clonotype was detected many times. The rearrangement joins TRBV4-2 to TRBJ2-3; tentatively, D is TRBD2 (5 bases). Germline CDR1 LGHNA, CDR2 YNFKEQ. V lost 2 bases and J 3 bases, leaving 9 bases between the germline ends. This CDR3 has 14 residues. The CDR3 sequence: CASSQSLVTDTQYF. The CDR3 DNA reads as TGTGCCAGCAGCCAATCACTAGTGACAGATACGCAGTATTTT.

The chain recombines TRBV3-1 with TRBJ1-4, with a tentative D call TRBD1 (6 bases). V was cut by 2 bases and J by 7 bases, with 11 bases left in between. Germline CDR1 reads LGHDT; CDR2 reads YNNKEL (reference sequence). The CDR3 loop spans 14 amino acids. CDR3 in amino acids: CASSQSPRGEKLFF. CDR3 DNA sequence: TGTGCCAGCAGCCAAAGCCCCAGGGGTGAAAAACTGTTTTTT.

This clonotype was detected many times. This chain links TRBV15 with TRBJ2-7; the D is unclear. This CDR3 contains 13 residues. V lost 0 bases and J 6 bases, leaving 9 bases between the germline ends. Germline lookup yields CDR1 LNHNV and CDR2 YYDKDF (reference sequence). CDR3 loop: CATSRDPPTEQYF. DNA of the CDR3: TGTGCCACCAGCAGAGATCCCCCGACCGAGCAGTACTTC.

The sample holds a few counts of this clonotype. The gene calls are TRBV20-1 and TRBJ2-1; the match to TRBD2 covers 7 bases. V trimming: 8 bases; J trimming: 3 bases; junction bases outside the gene matches: 7. The germline V gene has CDR1 DFQATT and CDR2 SNEGSKA (reference sequence). This CDR3 has 13 residues. CDR3 protein: CSLWVAGYNEQFF. CDR3 coding DNA: TGCAGTCTGTGGGTAGCGGGCTACAATGAGCAGTTCTTC.

The chain joins TRBV5-8 to TRBJ2-6; weak D call: TRBD2 (6 bases). The V end was cut by 4 bases, the J end by 0 bases, with 8 bases between. The CDR3 length is 15 residues. Per germline, CDR1 SGHTS and CDR2 YDEGEE. The CDR3 loop reads CASSREISGANVLTF. CDR3 DNA: TGTGCCAGCAGCCGGGAGATCTCTGGGGCCAACGTCCTGACTTTC. The full variable domain, rest sourced from reference TRBV5-8 and TRBJ2-6, is EAGVTQSPTHLIKTRGQQATLRCSPISGHTSVYWYQQALGLGLQFLLWYDEGEERNRGNFPPRFSGRQFPNYSSELNVNALELEDSALYLCASSREISGANVLTFGAGSRLTVL.